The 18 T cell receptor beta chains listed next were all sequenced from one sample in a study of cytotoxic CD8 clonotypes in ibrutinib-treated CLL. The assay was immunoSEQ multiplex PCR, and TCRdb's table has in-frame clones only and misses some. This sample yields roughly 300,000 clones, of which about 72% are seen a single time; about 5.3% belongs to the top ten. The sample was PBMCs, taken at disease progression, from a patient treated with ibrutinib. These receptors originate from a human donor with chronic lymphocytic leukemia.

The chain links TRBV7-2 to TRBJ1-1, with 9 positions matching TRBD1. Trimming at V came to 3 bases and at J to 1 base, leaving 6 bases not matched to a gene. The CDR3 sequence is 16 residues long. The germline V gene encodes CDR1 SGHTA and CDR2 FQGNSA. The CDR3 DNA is TGTGCCAGCAGCTTTCGACAGGGGGGGAAGAACACTGAAGCTTTCTTT. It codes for CASSFRQGGKNTEAFF.

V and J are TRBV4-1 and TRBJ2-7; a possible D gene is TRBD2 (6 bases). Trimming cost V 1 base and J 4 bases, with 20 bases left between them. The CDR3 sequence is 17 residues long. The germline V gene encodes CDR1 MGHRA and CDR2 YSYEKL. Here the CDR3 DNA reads TGCGCCAGCAGCCAAGCTCCGGGGGTGGTCCGTAAGTACGAGCAGTACTTC. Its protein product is CASSQAPGVVRKYEQYF.

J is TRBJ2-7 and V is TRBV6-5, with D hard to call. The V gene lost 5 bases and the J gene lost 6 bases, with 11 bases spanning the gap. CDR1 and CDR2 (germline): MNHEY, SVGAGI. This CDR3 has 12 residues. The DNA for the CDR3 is TGTGCCAGCAGTACTCTATCAGGCGAGCAGTACTTC. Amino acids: CASSTLSGEQYF.

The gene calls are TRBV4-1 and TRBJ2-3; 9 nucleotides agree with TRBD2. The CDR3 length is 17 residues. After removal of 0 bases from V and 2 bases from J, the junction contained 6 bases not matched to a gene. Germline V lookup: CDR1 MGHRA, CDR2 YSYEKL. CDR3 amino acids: CASSQDRLAGNTDTQYF. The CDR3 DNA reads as TGCGCCAGCAGCCAAGATAGGCTAGCGGGGAACACAGATACGCAGTATTTT.

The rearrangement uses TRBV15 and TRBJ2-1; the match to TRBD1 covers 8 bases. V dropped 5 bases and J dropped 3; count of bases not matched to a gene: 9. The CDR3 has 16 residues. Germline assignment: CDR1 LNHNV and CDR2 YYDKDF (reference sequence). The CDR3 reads CATSGRTGHSYNEQFF. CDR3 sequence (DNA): TGTGCCACCAGCGGTCGGACAGGGCACAGCTACAATGAGCAGTTCTTC.

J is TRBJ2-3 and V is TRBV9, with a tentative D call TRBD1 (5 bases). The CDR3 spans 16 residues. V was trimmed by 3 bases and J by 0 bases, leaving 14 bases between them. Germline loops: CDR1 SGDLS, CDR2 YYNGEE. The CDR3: CASSAPTDTSTDTQYF. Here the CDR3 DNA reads TGTGCCAGCAGCGCCCCGACAGATACTAGCACAGATACGCAGTATTTT.

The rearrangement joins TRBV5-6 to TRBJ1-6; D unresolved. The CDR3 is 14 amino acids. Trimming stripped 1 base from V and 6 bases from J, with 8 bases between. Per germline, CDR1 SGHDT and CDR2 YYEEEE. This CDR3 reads CASSLSGRNSPLHF. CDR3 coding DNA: TGTGCCAGCAGCTTGTCTGGGCGTAATTCACCCCTCCACTTT. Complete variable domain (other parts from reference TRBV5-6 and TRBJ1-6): DAGVTQSPTHLIKTRGQQVTLRCSPKSGHDTVSWYQQALGQGPQFIFQYYEEEERQRGNFPDRFSGHQFPNYSSELNVNALLLGDSALYLCASSLSGRNSPLHFGNGTRLTVT.

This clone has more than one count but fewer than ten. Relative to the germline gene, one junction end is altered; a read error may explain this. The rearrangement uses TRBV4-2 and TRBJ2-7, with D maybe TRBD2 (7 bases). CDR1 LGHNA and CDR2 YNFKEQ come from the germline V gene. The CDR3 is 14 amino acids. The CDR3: CASSQTLWGGPGDF. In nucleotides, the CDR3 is TGTGCCAGCAGCCAGACTCTTTGGGGGGGGCCCGGGGACTTC.

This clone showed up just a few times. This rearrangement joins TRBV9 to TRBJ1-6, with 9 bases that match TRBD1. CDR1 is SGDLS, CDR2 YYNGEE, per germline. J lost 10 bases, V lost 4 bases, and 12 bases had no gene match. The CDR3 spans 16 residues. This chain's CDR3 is CASSLTGTGLGSPLHF. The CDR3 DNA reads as TGTGCCAGCAGCCTTACCGGGACAGGGCTTGGCTCACCCCTCCACTTT.

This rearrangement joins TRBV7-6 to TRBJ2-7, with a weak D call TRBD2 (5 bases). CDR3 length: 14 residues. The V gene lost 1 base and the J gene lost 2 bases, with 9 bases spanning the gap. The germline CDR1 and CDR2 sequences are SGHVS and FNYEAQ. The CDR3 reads CASSLVSEAYEQYF. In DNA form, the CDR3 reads TGTGCCAGCAGCTTAGTGTCGGAGGCCTACGAGCAGTACTTC.

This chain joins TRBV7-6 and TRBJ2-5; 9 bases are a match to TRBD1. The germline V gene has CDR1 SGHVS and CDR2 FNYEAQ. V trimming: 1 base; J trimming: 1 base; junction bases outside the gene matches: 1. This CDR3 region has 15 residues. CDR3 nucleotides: TGTGCCAGCAGCTTAGGGGGACAGGGCCAAGAGACCCAGTACTTC. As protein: CASSLGGQGQETQYF.

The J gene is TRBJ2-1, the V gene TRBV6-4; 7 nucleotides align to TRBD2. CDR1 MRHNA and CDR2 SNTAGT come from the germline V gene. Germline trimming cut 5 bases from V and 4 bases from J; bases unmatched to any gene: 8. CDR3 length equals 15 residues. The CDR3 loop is CASSRAGAWYNEQFF. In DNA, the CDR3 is TGTGCCAGCAGTAGGGCGGGAGCGTGGTACAATGAGCAGTTCTTC.

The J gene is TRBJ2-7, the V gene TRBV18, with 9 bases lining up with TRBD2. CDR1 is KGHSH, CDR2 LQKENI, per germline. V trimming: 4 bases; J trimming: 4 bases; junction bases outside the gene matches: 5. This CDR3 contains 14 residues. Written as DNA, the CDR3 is TGTGCCAGCTCACAGGCTACTAGCGGGTACGAGCAGTACTTC. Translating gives CASSQATSGYEQYF.

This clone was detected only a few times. Written as DNA, the CDR3 is TGTGCCAGCAGGGGGGGAGGTGCTAGCTATGGCTACACCTTC. Translation: CASRGGGASYGYTF. The rearrangement joins TRBV28 to TRBJ1-2; the D gene is possibly TRBD1 (5 bases). The CDR3 runs to 14 residues. Germline-derived CDR1 and CDR2 are MDHEN and SYDVKM. V was pared by 6 bases and J by 4 bases, with 15 bases between.

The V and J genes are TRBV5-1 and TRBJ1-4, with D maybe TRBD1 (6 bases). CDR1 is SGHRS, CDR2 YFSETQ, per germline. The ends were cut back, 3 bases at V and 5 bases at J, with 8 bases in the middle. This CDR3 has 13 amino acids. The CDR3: CASSWTENEKLFF. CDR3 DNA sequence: TGCGCCAGCAGCTGGACAGAAAATGAAAAACTGTTTTTT.

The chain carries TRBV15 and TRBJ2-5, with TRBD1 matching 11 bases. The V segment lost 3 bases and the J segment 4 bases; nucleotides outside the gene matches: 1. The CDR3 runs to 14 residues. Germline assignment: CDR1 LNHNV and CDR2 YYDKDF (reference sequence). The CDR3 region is CATSRDRGRETQYF. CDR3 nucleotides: TGTGCCACCAGCAGGGACAGGGGGCGAGAGACCCAGTACTTC.

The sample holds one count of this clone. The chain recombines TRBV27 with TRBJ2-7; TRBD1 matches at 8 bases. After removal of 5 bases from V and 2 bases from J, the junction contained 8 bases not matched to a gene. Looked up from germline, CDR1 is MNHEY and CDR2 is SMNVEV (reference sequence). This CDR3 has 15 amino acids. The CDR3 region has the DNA TGTGCCAGCAGTACCTTGGGACAGGAGGCCTACGAGCAGTACTTC. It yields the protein CASSTLGQEAYEQYF.

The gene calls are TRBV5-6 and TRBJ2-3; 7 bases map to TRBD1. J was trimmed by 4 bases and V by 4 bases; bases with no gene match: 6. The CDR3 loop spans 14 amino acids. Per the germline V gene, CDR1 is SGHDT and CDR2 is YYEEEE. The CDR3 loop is CASSTGVGPDTQYF. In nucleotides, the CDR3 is TGTGCCAGCAGCACAGGGGTCGGCCCAGATACGCAGTATTTT.